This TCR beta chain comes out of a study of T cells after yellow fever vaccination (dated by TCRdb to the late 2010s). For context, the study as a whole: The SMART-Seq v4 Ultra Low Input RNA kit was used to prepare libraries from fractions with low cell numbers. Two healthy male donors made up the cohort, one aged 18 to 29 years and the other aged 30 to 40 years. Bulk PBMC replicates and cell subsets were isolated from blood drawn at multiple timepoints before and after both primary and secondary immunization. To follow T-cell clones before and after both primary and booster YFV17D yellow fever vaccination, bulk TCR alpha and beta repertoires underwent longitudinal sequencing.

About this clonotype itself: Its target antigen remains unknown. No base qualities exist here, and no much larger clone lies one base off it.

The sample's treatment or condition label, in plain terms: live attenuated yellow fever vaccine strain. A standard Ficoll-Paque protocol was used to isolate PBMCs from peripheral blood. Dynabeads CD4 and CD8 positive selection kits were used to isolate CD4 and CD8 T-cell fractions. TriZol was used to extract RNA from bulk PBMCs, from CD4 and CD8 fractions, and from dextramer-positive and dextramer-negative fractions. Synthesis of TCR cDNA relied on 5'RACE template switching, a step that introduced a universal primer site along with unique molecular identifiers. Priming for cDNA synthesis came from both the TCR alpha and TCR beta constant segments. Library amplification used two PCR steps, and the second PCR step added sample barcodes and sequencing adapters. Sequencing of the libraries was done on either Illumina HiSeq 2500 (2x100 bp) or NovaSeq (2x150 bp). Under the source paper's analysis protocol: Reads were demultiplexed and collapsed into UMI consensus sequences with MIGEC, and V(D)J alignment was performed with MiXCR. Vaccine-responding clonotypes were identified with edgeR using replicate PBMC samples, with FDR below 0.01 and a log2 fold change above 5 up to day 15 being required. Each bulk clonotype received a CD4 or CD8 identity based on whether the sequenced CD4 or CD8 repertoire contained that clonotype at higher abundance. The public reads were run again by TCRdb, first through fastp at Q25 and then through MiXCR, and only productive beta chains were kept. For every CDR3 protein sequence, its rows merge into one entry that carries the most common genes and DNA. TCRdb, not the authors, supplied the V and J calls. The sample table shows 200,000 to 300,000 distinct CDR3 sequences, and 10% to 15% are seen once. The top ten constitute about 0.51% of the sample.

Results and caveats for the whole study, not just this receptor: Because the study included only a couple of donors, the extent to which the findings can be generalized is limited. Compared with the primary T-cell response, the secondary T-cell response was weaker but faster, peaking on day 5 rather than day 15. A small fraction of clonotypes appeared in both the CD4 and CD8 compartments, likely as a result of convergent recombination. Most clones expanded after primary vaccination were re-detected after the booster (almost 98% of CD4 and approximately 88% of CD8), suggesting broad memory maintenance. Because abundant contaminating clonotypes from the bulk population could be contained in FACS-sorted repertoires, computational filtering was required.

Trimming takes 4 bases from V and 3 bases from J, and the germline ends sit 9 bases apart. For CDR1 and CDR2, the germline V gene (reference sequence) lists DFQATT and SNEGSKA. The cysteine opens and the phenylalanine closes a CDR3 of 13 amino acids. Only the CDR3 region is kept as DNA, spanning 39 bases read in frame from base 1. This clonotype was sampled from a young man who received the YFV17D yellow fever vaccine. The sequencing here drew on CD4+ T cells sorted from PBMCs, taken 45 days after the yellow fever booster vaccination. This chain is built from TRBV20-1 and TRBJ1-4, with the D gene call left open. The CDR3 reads CSATLGPNEKLFF. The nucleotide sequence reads TGCAGTGCTACCCTAGGCCCTAATGAAAAACTGTTTTTT.